The 20 T cell receptor beta chains below all came from one sample that was sequenced in a study of cytomegalovirus exposure and HLA in healthy donors (dated by TCRdb to the late 2010s). The library was prepared using the immunoSEQ multiplex PCR assay. A mixture of 60 forward primers for TCR Vbeta segments and 13 reverse primers for TCR Jbeta segments was used in the multiplex PCR. As stored in TCRdb, this immuneACCESS dataset retains in-frame rearrangements with V and J assigned. A fraction of the clones does not appear; measured against another copy, unresolved V genes explain less than half of the discrepancy, and the remainder lacks a known reason. The sample data list around 130,000 clones, and approximately 80% of these were observed just once. The leading ten clones occupy 0.95% to 1.5% of the sample. What was sequenced was PBMCs. The source is a girl aged 2-10 years in good health and CMV-seronegative.

This chain uses TRBV12-5 with TRBJ2-1; 10 nucleotides line up with TRBD1. Trimming at V came to 6 bases and at J to 8 bases, leaving 4 bases not matched to a gene. The CDR3 runs 13 residues. Germline assignment: CDR1 LGHNT and CDR2 FRNRAP. In DNA, the CDR3 is TGTGCTAGTGGGAAGACAGGGGGCGATGAGCAGTTCTTC. This sequence encodes CASGKTGGDEQFF.

This clone was seen a handful of times. V gene TRBV6-1 combines with J gene TRBJ1-4, with D perhaps matching TRBD1 (5 bases). CDR3 length: 13 residues. Germline-derived CDR1 and CDR2 are MNHNS and SASEGT. V was shortened by 7 bases and J by 11 bases, with 17 bases between the two germline ends. CDR3 nucleotides: TGTGCCAGCAATCAGGGTACGGAAGGGAAACTGTTTTTT. This codes for CASNQGTEGKLFF.

CDR3 DNA: TGCGCCAGCAGCCTCGGGGGGAGCACAGATACGCAGTATTTT. As protein: CASSLGGSTDTQYF. This rearrangement joins TRBV4-3 to TRBJ2-3; 7 bases match TRBD2. The CDR3 runs to 14 residues. The germline gives CDR1 LGHNA, CDR2 YSLEER. Trimming took 4 bases from V and 0 from J; bases not matched to a gene: 1.

Only one count was recorded for this clone. J is TRBJ2-1 and V is TRBV27, with D maybe TRBD2 (6 bases). This CDR3 is 12 amino acids long. The germline V gene encodes CDR1 MNHEY and CDR2 SMNVEV (reference sequence). Trimming stripped 4 bases from V and 10 bases from J, with 11 bases between. The chain's CDR3 is CASSSGVREQFF. In DNA form, the CDR3 reads TGTGCCAGCAGTTCGGGGGTACGGGAGCAGTTCTTC.

V usage is TRBV7-9 and J usage is TRBJ2-3; 8 bases line up with TRBD1. V trimming: 5 bases; J trimming: 3 bases; junction bases outside the gene matches: 7. The length of the CDR3 is 15 residues. The germline gives CDR1 SEHNR, CDR2 FQNEAQ (reference sequence). CDR3 residues: CASSRQGHRTDTQYF. The DNA for the CDR3 is TGTGCCAGCAGCCGACAGGGGCACAGGACAGATACGCAGTATTTT.

About this clone itself: A junction boundary mismatches the germline segment, possibly from a read error. The CDR3 DNA follows: TGTGCCAGACCTCCGGGGGGCCCCTTCTCCGAGCGGTACTTC. Its translation is CARPPGGPFSERYF. The rearrangement joins TRBV7-3 to TRBJ2-7; maybe TRBD2 (7 bases). CDR3 size: 14 residues. Per germline, CDR1 SGHTA and CDR2 FQGTGA. Drawing the rest from reference TRBV7-3 and TRBJ2-7, the complete variable domain is GAGVSQTPSNKVTEKGKYVELRCDPISGHTALYWYRQSLGQGPEFLIYFQGTGAADDSGLPNDRFFAVRPEGSVSTLKIQRTERGDSAVYLCARPPGGPFSERYFGPGTRLTVT.

This sequence joins TRBV10-3 and TRBJ2-4; 7 bases line up with TRBD1. The V segment lost 3 bases and the J segment 3 bases; nucleotides outside the gene matches: 2. Germline CDR1 reads ENHRY; CDR2 reads SYGVKD. The CDR3 has 14 residues. The CDR3 reads CAISDGTDKNIQYF. CDR3 DNA: TGTGCCATCAGTGATGGGACAGACAAAAACATTCAGTACTTC.

This CDR3 reads CASSPDVAGAHNEQFF. The DNA for the CDR3 is TGTGCCAGCTCACCCGATGTAGCGGGGGCGCACAATGAGCAGTTCTTC. The chain links TRBV18 to TRBJ2-1; 9 nucleotides align to TRBD2. Trimming removed 3 bases from V and 5 bases from J; junction bases left unmatched: 8. The CDR3 has 16 amino acids. Germline CDR1 and CDR2: KGHSH and LQKENI.

The chain employs TRBV4-3 and TRBJ2-3; 12 nucleotides agree with TRBD2. Per germline, CDR1 LGHNA and CDR2 YSLEER. Unmatched junction bases numbered 4, after V lost 2 bases and J lost 4 bases. This CDR3 contains 16 residues. CDR3 amino acids: CASSQSLAGGADTQYF. The CDR3 DNA reads TGCGCCAGCAGCCAATCGCTAGCGGGGGGGGCAGATACGCAGTATTTT.

This clone was counted only a few times. The chain recombines TRBV10-3 with TRBJ2-1, with TRBD2 matching 11 bases. CDR1 and CDR2 from the germline V gene are ENHRY and SYGVKD. V lost 5 bases, J lost 0 bases, and 12 bases stayed unmatched. The CDR3 has 19 residues. The CDR3: CAISSGLAVVDSSYNEQFF. The CDR3 nucleotides are TGTGCCATCAGTTCGGGACTAGCGGTAGTTGACAGCTCCTACAATGAGCAGTTCTTC.

This clone came up a few times. The DNA for the CDR3 is TGTGCCAGTAGTTTCGTGAACACTGAAGCTTTCTTT. This translates into CASSFVNTEAFF. This chain connects TRBV19 to TRBJ1-1; D not resolved. This CDR3 has 12 amino acids. Germline-derived CDR1 and CDR2 are LNHDA and SQIVND (reference sequence). V gave up 5 bases and J gave up 0 bases, with 4 bases separating them.

The chain joins TRBV30 to TRBJ1-3; D is unresolved. With 5 bases removed from V and 8 bases from J, the gap between germline ends came to 10 bases. Germline CDR1 reads GTSNPN; CDR2 reads SVGIG (reference sequence). The CDR3 is 11 residues long. CDR3 sequence reads: CAWGTEYTIYF. The CDR3 nucleotides are TGTGCCTGGGGAACAGAATACACCATATATTTT.

The V gene is TRBV29-1, the J gene TRBJ2-6; maybe TRBD1 (6 bases). The CDR3 is made up of 15 amino acids. The V end lost 3 bases, the J end lost 4 bases, and 13 bases lay between the germline ends. Germline V CDR1 and CDR2: SQVTM, ANQGSEA. This chain's CDR3 is CSVEGTIGGANVLTF. The CDR3 DNA is TGCAGCGTTGAGGGGACAATCGGAGGGGCCAACGTCCTGACTTTC.

The chain carries TRBV11-2 and TRBJ2-7; a possible D gene is TRBD2 (5 bases). Germline V gene data show CDR1 as SGHAT and CDR2 as FQNNGV. The CDR3 has 12 residues. V was clipped by 7 bases and J by 4 bases, with 11 bases between them. DNA of the CDR3: TGTGCCAGCAAAACCCCGGGATACGAGCAGTACTTC. Translated: CASKTPGYEQYF. The variable domain in full, completed from reference TRBV11-2 and TRBJ2-7, reads EAGVAQSPRYKIIEKRQSVAFWCNPISGHATLYWYQQILGQGPKLLIQFQNNGVVDDSQLPKDRFSAERLKGVDSTLKIQPAKLEDSAVYLCASKTPGYEQYFGPGTRLTVT.

This chain joins TRBV5-1 and TRBJ1-6; 7 positions match TRBD1. The CDR3 sequence is 16 residues long. Germline assignment: CDR1 SGHRS and CDR2 YFSETQ. V lost 4 bases, J lost 0 bases, and 4 bases stayed unmatched. This CDR3 reads CASSPTGSSYNSPLHF. CDR3 coding DNA: TGCGCCAGCAGCCCGACAGGGAGCTCCTATAATTCACCCCTCCACTTT.

The chain employs TRBV5-1 and TRBJ2-1, with a weak D call TRBD2 (5 bases). V was clipped by 0 bases and J by 6 bases, with 10 bases between them. In germline, CDR1 is SGHRS, CDR2 YFSETQ. CDR3 length: 14 residues. CDR3 nucleotide sequence: TGCGCCAGCAGCTTGGTTCCCGGGGTCAATGAGCAGTTCTTC. It encodes CASSLVPGVNEQFF.

The rearrangement links TRBV10-3 to TRBJ2-7, with unresolved D. The CDR3 totals 12 residues. Trimming removed 6 bases at V and 2 bases at J, with 8 bases between. CDR1 is ENHRY and CDR2 is SYGVKD in the germline V gene. Written as DNA, the CDR3 is TGTGCCATCAGGGGCCTGACCTACGAGCAGTACTTC. Translation gives CAIRGLTYEQYF.

The CDR3 here is CASSDDRDSSYNEQFF. The CDR3 DNA reads TGTGCCAGCAGTGACGACAGGGACAGCTCCTACAATGAGCAGTTCTTC. The V and J genes are TRBV6-1 and TRBJ2-1; 7 positions match TRBD1. The CDR3 sequence is 16 residues long. The trim removed 3 bases at V and 0 bases at J, leaving 5 bases unmatched. Germline loops: CDR1 MNHNS, CDR2 SASEGT.

The rearrangement joins TRBV10-1 to TRBJ1-1, with D maybe TRBD1 (6 bases). Trimming stripped 4 bases from V and 1 base from J, with 13 bases between. CDR3 length equals 15 residues. The germline CDR1 and CDR2 sequences are WNHNN and SYGVQD (reference sequence). The CDR3 sequence: CASSGPTGTNTEAFF. The CDR3 DNA is TGCGCCAGCAGTGGGCCGACAGGTACGAACACTGAAGCTTTCTTT.

Details on this clone: At one boundary the junction diverges from the germline segment, which might be a read error. The chain carries TRBV7-2 and TRBJ2-5; 13 nucleotides match TRBD2. The CDR3 is 16 amino acids. Germline V gives CDR1 SGHTA, CDR2 FQGNSA. DNA for the CDR3: TGTGCCAGCAGCTTATTAGGACTAGCGGGGGAAGAGGCCCAGTACTTC. It specifies CASSLLGLAGEEAQYF.